This T cell receptor (beta chain) was sequenced in a study of blood T cell repertoires in COVID-19. Sequencing used immunoSEQ multiplex PCR; TCRdb keeps in-frame clones, though not all of them. Of roughly 110,000 clones in the sample, around 80% were seen once. This clone was observed a few times. Other DNA sequences of this sample code for an identical CDR3. While infection was still active, Seattle patients were enrolled and then followed longitudinally. CDR3 length: 15 residues. Germline CDR1 is SGHRS and CDR2 is YFSETQ. After removal of 4 bases from V and 2 bases from J, the junction contained 4 bases not matched to a gene.

This receptor was taken from an elderly man with COVID-19, enrolled during active disease. The V call is TRBV5-1, the J call TRBJ1-4; TRBD1 agrees at 8 bases. Sample: peripheral blood. The CDR3 spells CASSLQGGTNEKLFF. The CDR3 nucleotides are TGCGCCAGCAGCCTACAGGGGGGCACTAATGAAAAACTGTTTTTT.